This T cell receptor (beta chain) was identified during a study of blood T cell repertoires in COVID-19. The wider study: COVID-19 samples collected from the United States, Italy and Spain covered acute and convalescent phases. PBMCs, B-cell-depleted T cells, or T cells provided the cDNA or gDNA that made up the material.

As originally analysed: The authors estimated nucleated cell counts from reference gene primer amplification. The assay was immunoSEQ multiplex PCR, and TCRdb's table has in-frame clones only and misses some. V, J and clone size are those of that table, while D and trimming were read from the DNA. The sample has under 55,000 clones; roughly 87% are singletons. Looked up from germline, CDR1 is MNHEY and CDR2 is SMNVEV (reference sequence). V shed 3 bases and J shed 6 bases, with 11 bases lying between them. The CDR3 is 14 amino acids. The clonotype originates from a woman older than 75 with active COVID-19. Sequenced input: peripheral blood. The chain links TRBV27 to TRBJ1-4, with D possibly being TRBD1 (5 bases). The CDR3 loop is CASSFQGGDEKLFF. The CDR3 DNA is TGTGCCAGCAGTTTCCAGGGCGGGGATGAAAAACTGTTTTTT.